The clone carrying this T cell receptor beta chain was found once. Its antigen is not known. This sample is drawn from a study of T cell responses to AZD1222 COVID-19 vaccine. General study results and limits: There were mostly white British donors and more females than males, and clonal diversity was possibly underestimated.

Sequencing was performed with immunoSEQ multiplex PCR; in TCRdb, only in-frame clones are kept and a portion is missing. The profile shows 100,000 or so clones, just over 85% of them singletons. Sequences were derived from peripheral blood, sampled 28 days after the second AZD1222 dose. The origin of this receptor is an adult who received the AZD1222 COVID-19 vaccine.

The CDR3 protein is CAIPGPRTDTQYF. The CDR3 nucleotides are TGTGCCATCCCGGGACCACGCACAGATACGCAGTATTTT. The chain links TRBV28 to TRBJ2-3; D may match TRBD1 or TRBD2 (5 bases each). Germline values: CDR1 MDHEN, CDR2 SYDVKM. This CDR3 has 13 residues. V gave up 10 bases and J gave up 1 base, with 12 bases separating them.